These 5 T cell receptor beta chains share one sample of origin, sequenced in a study of T-cell memory formation after mild COVID-19. TCRdb passed the 5' RACE reads through MiXCR, listing each CDR3 protein once. The sample yields approximately 490,000 distinct CDR3 sequences, roughly 20% seen once. The source material was PBMCs or a T cell subset sorted from them (not recorded which). Receptors were obtained from an adult woman who had mild COVID-19 (a few samples of this study predate the infection). Cell type and time point are not known.

The chain links TRBV30 to TRBJ2-7, with TRBD1 identical over 10 bases. This CDR3 is 14 amino acids long. Germline CDR1 and CDR2: GTSNPN and SVGIG (reference sequence). V shed 3 bases, J shed 2 bases, and the junction held 4 bases outside the gene matches. For the CDR3, the DNA is TGTGCCTGGAGCCCAGGGACAGGGGCCTACGAGCAGTACTTC. Residues: CAWSPGTGAYEQYF.

This clonotype showed up just a few times. The V call is TRBV6-2 or TRBV6-3, the J call TRBJ2-1, with 12 bases identical to TRBD1. Per the germline V gene, CDR1 is MNHEY and CDR2 is SVGEGT. V trimming: 0 bases; J trimming: 6 bases; junction bases outside the gene matches: 12. The CDR3 length is 19 residues. The CDR3 loop reads CASSYSMGQGALKINEQFF. The CDR3 DNA reads as TGTGCCAGCAGTTACTCGATGGGACAGGGGGCTTTAAAAATCAATGAGCAGTTCTTC.

This chain's CDR3 is CASSVGASSYNEQFF. The CDR3 DNA is TGTGCCAGCAGCGTAGGAGCGAGCTCCTACAATGAGCAGTTCTTC. The chain couples TRBV9 to TRBJ2-1; D gene ambiguous. The V gene's germline CDR1 is SGDLS and CDR2 YYNGEE. V shed 0 bases and J shed 0 bases, with 7 bases lying between them. The CDR3 loop spans 15 amino acids.

V usage is TRBV29-1 and J usage is TRBJ2-3, with TRBD2 matching 8 bases. V dropped 6 bases and J dropped 1; count of bases not matched to a gene: 9. Germline V lookup: CDR1 SQVTM, CDR2 ANQGSEA. This CDR3 comprises 15 residues. The CDR3 bases are TGCAGCGTGATTAGCGGGGCCTTCGGCACAGATACGCAGTATTTT. Its translation is CSVISGAFGTDTQYF.

This chain uses TRBV13 with TRBJ2-7; TRBD2 is a possible D gene (5 bases). Germline lookup yields CDR1 PRHDT and CDR2 FYEKMQ (reference sequence). The CDR3 covers 15 residues. V was shortened by 5 bases and J by 5 bases, with 19 bases between the two germline ends. The CDR3 is CASSPLSRVLNEQYF. The CDR3 coding sequence is TGTGCCAGCAGCCCCCTTTCGCGGGTACTAAACGAGCAGTACTTC.